This T cell receptor (beta chain) stems from a study of OX40 agonist ivuxolimab in advanced cancers. Overall study: Three patients showed partial responses: one hepatocellular carcinoma and two cutaneous melanoma cases.

Assay used: immunoSEQ multiplex PCR; TCRdb lists only in-frame clones, some missing. Here the sample spans more than 35,000 clones, around 80% being singletons. The germline V gene has CDR1 SGHTA and CDR2 FQGNSA. CDR3 length: 15 amino acids. The germline V and J ends were trimmed by 0 bases and 3 bases, with 9 bases remaining between them. This clone has just one count. Peripheral blood came from all dose cohorts at three timepoints. Specimen: CD4+ or CD8+ T cells sorted from blood, collected in a trial of the OX40 agonist ivuxolimab. This TCR was recovered from an adult with an advanced solid tumor such as melanoma, head and neck, liver or kidney cancer. The J gene is TRBJ1-5, the V gene TRBV7-2; D is possibly TRBD1 (6 bases). DNA for the CDR3: TGTGCCAGCAGCTTAGCCGGGACACCCAATCAGCCCCAGCATTTT. Its translation: CASSLAGTPNQPQHF.